The clone carrying this TCR beta chain was seen once. The authors' processing: Estimation of nucleated cell counts relied on the amplification of reference gene primers. Repertoires were generated with immunoSEQ multiplex PCR, while TCRdb's copy carries only in-frame clones and drops some. V, J and clone size reflect that table, while D and trimming were determined from the DNA. Here the sample spans about 260,000 clones, roughly 89% being singletons. The sample belongs to a study of blood T cell repertoires in COVID-19. Overall study context: Material from acute and convalescent COVID-19 was sourced from the United States, Italy and Spain. PBMCs, B-cell-depleted T cells, or T cells were the source of the cDNA or gDNA that made up the material.

The sample taken for sequencing was peripheral blood. The source is a woman aged 35 to 49 who had recovered from COVID-19.

DNA for the CDR3: TGTGCCAGCAGTTTTGACAGGGAGAAAGCCAAAAACATTCAGTACTTC. Translating it yields CASSFDREKAKNIQYF. This chain links TRBV27 with TRBJ2-4, with TRBD1 matching 7 bases. The CDR3 has 16 amino acids. The germline V gene encodes CDR1 MNHEY and CDR2 SMNVEV (reference sequence). Trimming took 3 bases from V and 0 from J; bases not matched to a gene: 5.